The TCR beta chain under discussion was sequenced for a study of T cell responses to AZD1222 COVID-19 vaccine. The method was immunoSEQ multiplex PCR; TCRdb's version includes in-frame clones alone and lacks a portion of them. The sample records more than 95,000 clones, around 88% being singletons. CDR1 is SGHTA, CDR2 FQGNSA, per germline. V was clipped by 5 bases and J by 0 bases, with 4 bases between them. The CDR3 is 13 amino acids. Sequences were derived from peripheral blood, sampled on day 0 of AZD1222 vaccination. The TCR comes from an adult in good health. The V and J genes are TRBV7-2 and TRBJ2-2; no definite D call. CDR3 in amino acids: CASSVSNTGELFF. The CDR3 DNA sequence: TGTGCCAGCAGCGTATCGAACACCGGGGAGCTGTTTTTT.